These T cell receptor beta chains were read from a single sample in a study of blood T cell repertoires in COVID-19. The data were produced by immunoSEQ multiplex PCR, yet TCRdb's version contains in-frame clones alone and is incomplete. The top ten hold approximately 3.9% of the sample, which has around 53,000 clones, 85% to 90% seen once. The sample was peripheral blood. These receptors were taken from a man in his fifties with acute or convalescent COVID-19. Both conserved end residues are part of each CDR3. Fields, in order: V gene, CDR3 protein.

TRBV19 CASSIPMATGYYGYTF
TRBV19 CASSTLTSPSYEQFF
TRBV6-4 CASSDLPGQGNNEQFF
TRBV2 CASSRLALYTGELFF
TRBV7-3 CASSPSGGNTEAFF
TRBV10-3 CAISGDAGVVEQYF
TRBV27 CASSAYITGAVGYTF
TRBV2 CASSEWGPTTTNEKLFF
TRBV7-9 CASSLFSPNEQFF
TRBV11-3 CASSPGLADYNEQFF
TRBV7-3 CASSFTATGQAFF
TRBV12-3/TRBV12-4 CASRRGGWTEAFF
TRBV5-1 CASSNGAGTDTQYF
TRBV6-5 CASSYAQGTTTDTQYF
TRBV7-3 CASSLTGGYEQYF
TRBV4-2 CASSPQLAGGPVVSGELFF
TRBV5-1 CASSFVRGEAFF
TRBV3-1/TRBV3-2 CASSQEGRPQGAFF
TRBV3-1/TRBV3-2 CASSPGQSTYGYTF
TRBV11-2 CASSSTNRDREGYTF
TRBV9 CASGSGDTQYF
TRBV6-5 CASSSGQGWANEKLFF
TRBV2 CASSGTTSGQETQYF
TRBV5-4 CASSLAGLAGRFNEQFF
TRBV5-4 CASSPSVQGAGELFF
TRBV9 CASSVGEGTGERNIQYF
TRBV24-1 CATSDGTSGRAGNEQFF
TRBV7-9 CASSLTSGGAYEQYF
TRBV6-5 CASSYSGQGRETQYF
TRBV7-3 CASSMKGVGGQPQHF
TRBV6-5 CASSLGLAEINEQFF